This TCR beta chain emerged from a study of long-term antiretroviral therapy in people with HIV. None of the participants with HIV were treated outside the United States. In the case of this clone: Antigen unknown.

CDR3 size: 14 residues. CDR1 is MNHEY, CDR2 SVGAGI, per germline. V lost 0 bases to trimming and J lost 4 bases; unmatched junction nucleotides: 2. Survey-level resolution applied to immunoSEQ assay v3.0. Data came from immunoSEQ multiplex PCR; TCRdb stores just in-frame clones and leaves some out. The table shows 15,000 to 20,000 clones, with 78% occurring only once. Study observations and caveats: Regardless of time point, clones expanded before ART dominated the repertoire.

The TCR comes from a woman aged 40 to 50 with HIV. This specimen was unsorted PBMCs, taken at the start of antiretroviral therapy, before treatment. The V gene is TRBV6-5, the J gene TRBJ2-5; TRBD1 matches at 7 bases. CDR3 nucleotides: TGTGCCAGCAGTTACTCGACAGGGCGAGAGACCCAGTACTTC. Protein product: CASSYSTGRETQYF.